A single sample gave rise to the 16 T cell receptor beta chains below, sequenced in a study of brain T cells in children with intractable seizures. Sequencing was performed with immunoSEQ multiplex PCR; in TCRdb, only in-frame clones are kept and a portion is missing. The sample holds around 340,000 clones, approximately 93% seen once. The time point: blood from clinic visit 5 months post-surgery; TSC patient then seizure free. Here the sequenced sample was peripheral blood, taken 4 to 6 months after surgery. Source of these receptors: a boy younger than two with tuberous sclerosis and intractable seizures.

This clone appeared once. This chain joins TRBV9 and TRBJ2-3; 8 bases agree with TRBD2. The length of the CDR3 is 17 residues. V lost 0 bases to trimming and J lost 1 base; unmatched junction nucleotides: 7. Germline loops: CDR1 SGDLS, CDR2 YYNGEE. CDR3 residues: CASSVAPPGGGTDTQYF. The CDR3 nucleotides read TGTGCCAGCAGCGTAGCTCCCCCGGGGGGGGGCACAGATACGCAGTATTTT.

The rearrangement joins TRBV2 to TRBJ2-1, with 13 bases fitting TRBD2. V dropped 2 bases and J dropped 6; count of bases not matched to a gene: 28. CDR1 is SNHLY, CDR2 FYNNEI, per germline. The CDR3 extends over 24 amino acids. As DNA, the CDR3 is TGTGCCAGCAGTGAACGGTGCGGACTAGCGGGAGTACCAAACCCCACGGTTGGTGGCAATGAGCAGTTCTTC. Protein sequence: CASSERCGLAGVPNPTVGGNEQFF.

The chain recombines TRBV5-1 with TRBJ1-1; D remains unclear. Germline values: CDR1 SGHRS, CDR2 YFSETQ. V was trimmed by 4 bases and J by 0 bases, leaving 7 bases between them. There are 13 residues in the CDR3. The CDR3 reads CASSTGLNTEAFF. CDR3 DNA: TGCGCCAGCAGCACCGGGCTGAACACTGAAGCTTTCTTT.

The V and J genes are TRBV24-1 and TRBJ2-2; D is undetermined. The CDR3 has 15 residues. In germline, CDR1 is KGHDR, CDR2 SFDVKD. Trimming pared 5 bases from V and 0 bases from J, leaving 9 bases between. CDR3 sequence reads: CATSGRHPNTGELFF. The CDR3 DNA reads TGTGCCACCAGTGGACGACACCCGAACACCGGGGAGCTGTTTTTT.

The chain uses TRBV4-2 and TRBJ2-1, with D possibly being TRBD2 (7 bases). Germline values: CDR1 LGHNA, CDR2 YNFKEQ. Trimming pared 1 base from V and 0 bases from J, leaving 19 bases between. The CDR3 covers 19 residues. This CDR3 is CASSQGRGAAVGSYNEQFF. The CDR3 coding sequence is TGTGCCAGCAGCCAAGGACGGGGGGCCGCCGTAGGCTCCTACAATGAGCAGTTCTTC.

This chain uses TRBV4-1 with TRBJ2-5; D ambiguous. Looked up from germline, CDR1 is MGHRA and CDR2 is YSYEKL. Trimming took 0 bases from V and 11 from J, leaving 22 bases between them. The CDR3 sequence is 16 residues long. The DNA of the CDR3 is TGCGCCAGCAGCCAAGACCGGGCCCTAACGGGCCCGCTGCAGTACTTC. Protein: CASSQDRALTGPLQYF.

The V call is TRBV7-9, the J call TRBJ1-6, with 7 bases lining up with TRBD1. Germline V gene data show CDR1 as SEHNR and CDR2 as FQNEAQ (reference sequence). CDR3 length: 15 residues. V dropped 5 bases and J dropped 7; count of bases not matched to a gene: 8. The CDR3 DNA is TGTGCCAGCAGCCACATACAGGGGCCAAATTCACCCCTCCACTTT. Residues: CASSHIQGPNSPLHF. Full variable domain (missing parts from reference TRBV7-9 and TRBJ1-6): DTGVSQNPRHKITKRGQNVTFRCDPISEHNRLYWYRQTLGQGPEFLTYFQNEAQLEKSRLLSDRFSAERPKGSFSTLEIQRTEQGDSAMYLCASSHIQGPNSPLHFGNGTRLTVT.

This clone was counted between two and nine times. The CDR3 spells CASSLQRAPSTDTQYF. The CDR3 region has the DNA TGTGCCAGCAGCTTGCAGCGGGCCCCTAGCACAGATACGCAGTATTTT. J is TRBJ2-3 and V is TRBV3-1 (or the pseudogene TRBV3-2); possibly TRBD2 for D (6 bases). V lost 5 bases, J lost 0 bases, and 15 bases lay in between. CDR1 LGHDT and CDR2 YNNKEL come from the germline V gene (reference sequence). The CDR3 sequence is 16 residues long.

This chain links TRBV6-1 with TRBJ2-7, with unresolved D. The CDR3 has 14 residues. V was clipped by 4 bases and J by 2 bases, with 12 bases between them. Germline V lookup: CDR1 MNHNS, CDR2 SASEGT. The DNA for the CDR3 is TGTGCCAGCAGTGGAGCCCGGGCACCCTACGAGCAGTACTTC. This encodes CASSGARAPYEQYF.

The chain couples TRBV11-2 to TRBJ2-1; D not resolved. This CDR3 is built from 16 residues. Germline V gene data show CDR1 as SGHAT and CDR2 as FQNNGV. Trimming shortened V by 0 bases and J by 2 bases, and 11 bases separated the two germline ends. This CDR3 is CASSLDRSRTYNEQFF. The CDR3 DNA reads as TGTGCCAGCAGCTTAGACCGCAGTCGCACCTACAATGAGCAGTTCTTC.

CDR3 in DNA: TGTGCCAGCAGTAATACTTTTCTGAACACCGGGGAGCTGTTTTTT. Translating gives CASSNTFLNTGELFF. The chain employs TRBV11-3 and TRBJ2-2; the D is unclear. The CDR3 covers 15 residues. Looked up from germline, CDR1 is SGHNT and CDR2 is YENEEA. V was pared by 6 bases and J by 1 base, with 12 bases between.

The chain employs TRBV10-3 and TRBJ1-5; D remains ambiguous. Germline V gives CDR1 ENHRY, CDR2 SYGVKD. The CDR3 extends over 13 amino acids. Trimming shortened V by 7 bases and J by 0 bases, and 7 bases separated the two germline ends. The CDR3 DNA sequence: TGTGCCATCACTGGGGATAGCAATCAGCCCCAGCATTTT. Protein product: CAITGDSNQPQHF.

The V call is TRBV7-9, the J call TRBJ2-7; perhaps D is TRBD1 or TRBD2 (6 bases each). With 1 base removed from V and 3 bases from J, the gap between germline ends came to 13 bases. Germline V gene sequence: CDR1 SEHNR, CDR2 FQNEAQ (reference sequence). This CDR3 spans 15 amino acids. CDR3 bases: TGTGCCAGCAGCTTAGGGAGGGGGGCCCTCTACGAGCAGTACTTC. It yields the protein CASSLGRGALYEQYF.

The chain recombines TRBV6-1 with TRBJ1-1; tentatively, D is TRBD1 (5 bases). Germline CDR1 reads MNHNS; CDR2 reads SASEGT. Trimming removed 2 bases from V and 7 bases from J, with 14 bases in between. This CDR3 is built from 14 residues. This CDR3 is CASSEFPPGYEAFF. The CDR3 DNA reads TGTGCCAGCAGTGAATTTCCCCCAGGGTATGAAGCTTTCTTT.

A single count supports this clone. The chain links TRBV28 to TRBJ2-5, with D possibly TRBD2 on 6 matching bases. The V gene's germline CDR1 is MDHEN and CDR2 SYDVKM. The CDR3 sequence is 15 residues long. V was clipped by 4 bases and J by 2 bases, with 14 bases between them. The CDR3 sequence is CASSSRGDRQETQYF. CDR3 sequence (DNA): TGTGCCAGCAGTTCCCGCGGGGATAGGCAAGAGACCCAGTACTTC.

The J gene is TRBJ1-2, the V gene TRBV5-4; 7 nucleotides agree with TRBD1. The V and J ends lost 1 base and 4 bases, in that order; junction bases with no gene match: 4. Germline lookup yields CDR1 SGHNT and CDR2 YYREEE (reference sequence). The CDR3 is 14 amino acids. The CDR3 sequence is CASSLMQGVYGYTF. The CDR3 DNA is TGTGCCAGCAGCTTGATGCAGGGGGTCTATGGCTACACCTTC.